This TCR beta chain was sequenced for a study of shared clonotypes between healthy human individuals. As concerns this clone: The antigen remains undetermined.

General study points: Some clonotypes were shared by all four sorted-subset donors, while others were not shared. The non-shared ones had lower generation probabilities than the shared ones. Researchers sampled blood only, noting tissue repertoires likely differ.

Sequencing used immunoSEQ multiplex PCR; TCRdb keeps in-frame clones, though not all of them. The sample consists of millions of clones, roughly 91% of them appearing once. This CDR3 spans 15 amino acids. Germline CDR1 is LNHDA and CDR2 is SQIVND (reference sequence). Germline trimming cut 4 bases from V and 2 bases from J; bases unmatched to any gene: 7. In the naive CD8 group, cells lacked CD45RO and were positively selected for CCR7, so terminally differentiated effector memory CD45RA+ cells were left out. The chain couples TRBV19 to TRBJ2-7, with TRBD1 matching over 8 bases. The sample comprised naive CD8+ T cells from PBMCs. The sequence came from a man younger than 35 in good health. Some clones in this sample may be carry-over from other donors' samples. The CDR3 DNA reads as TGTGCCAGTAGTAACAGGGGGGACAGTACCTACGAGCAGTACTTC. Translation: CASSNRGDSTYEQYF. Together with reference TRBV19 and TRBJ2-7, the CDR3 gives the full variable domain: DGGITQSPKYLFRKEGQNVTLSCEQNLNHDAMYWYRQDPGQGLRLIYYSQIVNDFQKGDIAEGYSVSREKKESFPLTVTSAQKNPTAFYLCASSNRGDSTYEQYFGPGTRLTVT.